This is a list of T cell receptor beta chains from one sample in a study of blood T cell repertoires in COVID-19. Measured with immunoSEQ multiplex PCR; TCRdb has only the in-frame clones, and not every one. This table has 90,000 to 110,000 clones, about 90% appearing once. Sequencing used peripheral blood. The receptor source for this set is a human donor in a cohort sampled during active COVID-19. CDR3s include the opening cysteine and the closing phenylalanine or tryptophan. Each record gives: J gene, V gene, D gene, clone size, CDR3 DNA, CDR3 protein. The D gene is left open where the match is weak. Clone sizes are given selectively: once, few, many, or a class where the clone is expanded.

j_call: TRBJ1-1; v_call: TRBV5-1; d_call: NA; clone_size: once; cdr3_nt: TGCGCCAGCAGCTTGGAGGGGAATACTGAAGCTTTCTTT; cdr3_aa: CASSLEGNTEAFF
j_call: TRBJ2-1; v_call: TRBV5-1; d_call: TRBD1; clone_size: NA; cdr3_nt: TGCGCCAGCAGCTTGGGTAAGGACAGGTACAATGAGCAGTTCTTC; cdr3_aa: CASSLGKDRYNEQFF
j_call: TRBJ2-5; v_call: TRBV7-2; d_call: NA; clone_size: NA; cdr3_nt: TGTGCCAGCAGCTTGCCGAAGCCCCAGACCCAGTACTTC; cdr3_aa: CASSLPKPQTQYF
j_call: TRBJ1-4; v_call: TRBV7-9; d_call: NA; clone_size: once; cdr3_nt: TGTGCCAGCAGCTTCCCTCAGGCCACAACTAATGAAAAACTGTTTTTT; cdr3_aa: CASSFPQATTNEKLFF
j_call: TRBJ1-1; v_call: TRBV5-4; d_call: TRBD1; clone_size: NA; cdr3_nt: TGTGCCAGCAGCAGACAGGGAGCGGGCACTGAAGCTTTCTTT; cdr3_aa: CASSRQGAGTEAFF
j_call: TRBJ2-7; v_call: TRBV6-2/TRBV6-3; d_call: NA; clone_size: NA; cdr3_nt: TGTGCCAGCAGTTTACGGGGTCATGGGGAGCAGTACTTC; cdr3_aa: CASSLRGHGEQYF
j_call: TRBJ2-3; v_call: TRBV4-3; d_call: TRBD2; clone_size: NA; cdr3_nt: TGCGCCAGCAGCCAAGCATCCGGGACTAGCGGGAGGGCCCGGGAAGATACGCAGTATTTT; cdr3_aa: CASSQASGTSGRAREDTQYF
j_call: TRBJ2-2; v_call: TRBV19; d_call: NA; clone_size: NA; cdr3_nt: TGTGCCAGTAGTATAGGGACAGTGAACACCGGGGAGCTGTTTTTT; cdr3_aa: CASSIGTVNTGELFF
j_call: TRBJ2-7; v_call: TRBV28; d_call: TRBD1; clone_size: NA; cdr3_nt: TGTGCCAGCACCACAGCATCCGGGACAGGGGGCCACGAGCAGTACTTC; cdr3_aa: CASTTASGTGGHEQYF
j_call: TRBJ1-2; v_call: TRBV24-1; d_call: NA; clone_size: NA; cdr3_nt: TGTGCCACCAGTGATTCCGGGAGGGCGGACTATGGCTACACCTTC; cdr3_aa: CATSDSGRADYGYTF
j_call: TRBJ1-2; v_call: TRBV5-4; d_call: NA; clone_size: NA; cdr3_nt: TGTGCCAGCAGCTTGCGACAGGTTTATGGCTACACCTTC; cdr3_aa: CASSLRQVYGYTF
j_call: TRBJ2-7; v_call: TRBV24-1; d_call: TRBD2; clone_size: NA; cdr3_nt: TGTGCCACCAGTGATCCTCGGGGGGGTTCCTACGAGCAGTACTTC; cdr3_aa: CATSDPRGGSYEQYF
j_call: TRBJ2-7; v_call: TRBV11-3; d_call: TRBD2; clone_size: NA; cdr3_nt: TGTGCCAGCAGCTTAGGGCTAGCGGGCCACGAGCAGTACTTC; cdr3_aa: CASSLGLAGHEQYF
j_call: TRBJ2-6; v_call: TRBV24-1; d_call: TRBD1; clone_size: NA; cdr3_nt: TGTGCCACCAGTGACGCCGGGACAGGGACTGGGGCCAACGTCCTGACTTTC; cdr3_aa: CATSDAGTGTGANVLTF
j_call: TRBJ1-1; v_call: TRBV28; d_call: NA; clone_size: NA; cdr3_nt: TGTGCCAGCAGTTTGGGGCGTCTCGGAGGGACTGAAGCTTTCTTT; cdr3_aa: CASSLGRLGGTEAFF
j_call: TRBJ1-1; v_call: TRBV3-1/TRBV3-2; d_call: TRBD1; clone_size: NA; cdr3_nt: TGTGCCAGCAGATTTCGGGACAGGGCTACTGAAGCTTTCTTT; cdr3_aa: CASRFRDRATEAFF
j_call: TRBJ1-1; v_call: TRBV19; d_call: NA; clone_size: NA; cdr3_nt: TGTGCCAGTAGTATTGACAGACCAAAGAACACTGAAGCTTTCTTT; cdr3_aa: CASSIDRPKNTEAFF
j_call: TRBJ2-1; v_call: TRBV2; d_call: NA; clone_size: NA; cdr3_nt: TGTGCCACGTCGACAGGCGAAGGGCGAAATGAGCAGTTCTTC; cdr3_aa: CATSTGEGRNEQFF
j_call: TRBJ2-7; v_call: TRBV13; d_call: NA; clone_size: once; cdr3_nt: TGTGCCAGCAGCTTAGCGGCGGCAGGGGGGATTTCCTACGAGCAGTACTTC; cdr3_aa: CASSLAAAGGISYEQYF
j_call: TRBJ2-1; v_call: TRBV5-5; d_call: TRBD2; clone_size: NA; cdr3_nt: TGTGCCAGCAGCTGGGGGACTAGCGGGAACAATGAGCAGTTCTTC; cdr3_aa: CASSWGTSGNNEQFF
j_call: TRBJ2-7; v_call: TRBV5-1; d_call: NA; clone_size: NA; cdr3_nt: TGCGCCAGCAGATGGGGCGGGAACGTTGGAGAGCAGTACTTC; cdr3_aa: CASRWGGNVGEQYF
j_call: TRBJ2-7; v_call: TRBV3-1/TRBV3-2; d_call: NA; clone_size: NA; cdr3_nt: TGTGCCAGCAGCCAAACGCGGGGCGAGCAGTACTTC; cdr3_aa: CASSQTRGEQYF
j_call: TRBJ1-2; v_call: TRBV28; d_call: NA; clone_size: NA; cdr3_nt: TGTGCCAGCAGTTCCGCCCTACAGCATATCTATGGCTACACCTTC; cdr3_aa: CASSSALQHIYGYTF
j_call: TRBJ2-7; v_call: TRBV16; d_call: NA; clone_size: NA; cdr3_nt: TGTGCCAGCAGCCAAGGTAGCCGGGTCCCCTACGAGCAGTACTTC; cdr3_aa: CASSQGSRVPYEQYF
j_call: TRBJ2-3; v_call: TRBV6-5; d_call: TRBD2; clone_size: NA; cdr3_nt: TGTGCCAGCAGTTACGGTCTCCTAGCGGGAGGAGATACGCAGTATTTT; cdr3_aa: CASSYGLLAGGDTQYF
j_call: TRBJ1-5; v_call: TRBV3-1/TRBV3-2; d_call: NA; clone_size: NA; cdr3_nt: TGTGCCAGCAGCTCGGAGGGGAGGCAGCCCCAGCATTTT; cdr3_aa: CASSSEGRQPQHF
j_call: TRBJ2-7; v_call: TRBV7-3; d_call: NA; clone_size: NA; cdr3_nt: NA; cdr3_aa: CASSFGPGQGGEQYF
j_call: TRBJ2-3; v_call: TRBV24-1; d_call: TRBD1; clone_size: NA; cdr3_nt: TGTGCCACCAGTGATGGACAGGCGGCCCTAGCAGATACGCAGTATTTT; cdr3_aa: CATSDGQAALADTQYF
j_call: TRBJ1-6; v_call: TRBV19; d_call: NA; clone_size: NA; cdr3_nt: TGTGCCAGTAGCCCCGACAGCAACTATAATTCACCCCTCCACTTT; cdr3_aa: CASSPDSNYNSPLHF
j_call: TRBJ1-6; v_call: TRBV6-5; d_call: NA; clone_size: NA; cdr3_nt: TGTGCCAGCAGTTATGGAGGGTTTGGCTCACCCCTCCACTTT; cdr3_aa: CASSYGGFGSPLHF
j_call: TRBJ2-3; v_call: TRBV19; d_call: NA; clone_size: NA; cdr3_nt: TGTGCCAGTAGTATTAAGCTAGCTTGGCCCACAGATACGCAGTATTTT; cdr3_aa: CASSIKLAWPTDTQYF
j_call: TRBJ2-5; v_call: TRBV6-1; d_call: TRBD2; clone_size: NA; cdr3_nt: TGTGCCAGCAGTGTGACTAGCGGGGGGTACCGGGAGACCCAGTACTTC; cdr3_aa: CASSVTSGGYRETQYF
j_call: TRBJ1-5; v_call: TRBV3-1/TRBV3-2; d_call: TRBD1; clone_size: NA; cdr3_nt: TGTGCCAGCAGCACCGGAGGACAGGGTAGCAATCAGCCCCAGCATTTT; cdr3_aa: CASSTGGQGSNQPQHF
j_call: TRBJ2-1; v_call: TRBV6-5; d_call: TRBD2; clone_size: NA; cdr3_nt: TGTGCCAGCTCGCTCCTAGCGGCCTCCTACAATGAGCAGTTCTTC; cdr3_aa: CASSLLAASYNEQFF
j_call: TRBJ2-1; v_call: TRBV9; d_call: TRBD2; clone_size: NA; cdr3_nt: TGTGCCAGCGGTGGACTAGCGCCATACAATGAGCAGTTCTTC; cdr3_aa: CASGGLAPYNEQFF
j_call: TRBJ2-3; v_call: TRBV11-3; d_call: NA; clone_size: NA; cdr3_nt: TGTGCCAGCAGCCAGGGTCCAAGCACAGATACGCAGTATTTT; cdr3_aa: CASSQGPSTDTQYF
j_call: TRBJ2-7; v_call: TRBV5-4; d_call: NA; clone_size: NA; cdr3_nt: TGTGCCAGCAGCTTACAGGGATACGAGCAGTACTTC; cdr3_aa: CASSLQGYEQYF
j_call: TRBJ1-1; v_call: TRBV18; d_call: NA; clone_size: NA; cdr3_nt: TGTGCCAGCTCACTCAAGGGGGACACTGAAGCTTTCTTT; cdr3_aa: CASSLKGDTEAFF
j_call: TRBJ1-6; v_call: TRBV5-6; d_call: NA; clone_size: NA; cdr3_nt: TGTGCCAGCAGCTTGGCGGGGAGAGCCTTTTCACCCCTCCACTTT; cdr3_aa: CASSLAGRAFSPLHF
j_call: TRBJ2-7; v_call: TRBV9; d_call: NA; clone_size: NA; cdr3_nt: TGTGCCAGCAGCCTCGGGACAAAGCCTGCGTACGAGCAGTACTTC; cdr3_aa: CASSLGTKPAYEQYF
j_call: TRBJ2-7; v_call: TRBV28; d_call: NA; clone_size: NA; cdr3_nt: TGTGCCAGCAGTCCCGGGACTTCCCGCGCCGAGCAGTACTTC; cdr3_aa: CASSPGTSRAEQYF
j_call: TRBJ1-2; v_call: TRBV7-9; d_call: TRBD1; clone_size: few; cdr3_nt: TGTGCCAGCAGCTTCAGGACAGGGGGGGACTATGGCTACACCTTC; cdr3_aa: CASSFRTGGDYGYTF
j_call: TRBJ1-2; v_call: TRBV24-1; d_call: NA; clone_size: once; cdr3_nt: TGTGCCACCAGTGACCGCTGGGCAGGGTTTGGCTACACCTTC; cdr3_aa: CATSDRWAGFGYTF
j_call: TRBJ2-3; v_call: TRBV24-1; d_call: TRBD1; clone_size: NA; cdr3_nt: TGTGCCACCAGTGAGGGGACAGGGAGGACAGATACGCAGTATTTT; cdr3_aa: CATSEGTGRTDTQYF
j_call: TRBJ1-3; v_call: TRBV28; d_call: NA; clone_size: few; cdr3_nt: TGTGCCAGCAGATTCGGAGGGTCTGGAAACACCATATATTTT; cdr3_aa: CASRFGGSGNTIYF
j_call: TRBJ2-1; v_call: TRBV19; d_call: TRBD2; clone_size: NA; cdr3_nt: TGTGCCAGTAGTATAGGACTAGCCGGGTGGGTTAGGAATGAGCAGTTCTTC; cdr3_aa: CASSIGLAGWVRNEQFF
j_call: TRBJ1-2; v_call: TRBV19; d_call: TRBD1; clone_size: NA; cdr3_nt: TGTGCCAGTAGTCCGAGTCAGGGGGCTCACTATGGCTACACCTTC; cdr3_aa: CASSPSQGAHYGYTF
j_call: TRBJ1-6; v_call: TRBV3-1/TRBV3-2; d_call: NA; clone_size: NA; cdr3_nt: TGTGCCAGCAGCCAAGGGAGTCTCTATAATTCACCCCTCCACTTT; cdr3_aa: CASSQGSLYNSPLHF
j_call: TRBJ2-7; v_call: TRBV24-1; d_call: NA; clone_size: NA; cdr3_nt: TGTGCCACCAGTGGGGGACATGACTACGAGCAGTACTTC; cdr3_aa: CATSGGHDYEQYF
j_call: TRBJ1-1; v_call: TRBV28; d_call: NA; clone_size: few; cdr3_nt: TGTGCCAGCAGTCCTGACACTGAAGCTTTCTTT; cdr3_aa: CASSPDTEAFF
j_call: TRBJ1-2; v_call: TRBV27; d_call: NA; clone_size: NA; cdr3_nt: TGTGCCAGCAGTTCAGGCTATGGCTACACCTTC; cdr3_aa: CASSSGYGYTF